This is a list of T cell receptor beta chains from one sample in a study of blood T cell repertoires in COVID-19. Using immunoSEQ multiplex PCR, the repertoire was profiled, and TCRdb retains in-frame clones only, with some absent. Here the sample spans about 190,000 clones, around 84% being singletons. Sequencing was carried out using PBMCs or T cells enriched from blood (not recorded which). The source of these receptors is a woman in her twenties or thirties who had been exposed to COVID-19. Each CDR3 is given with its conserved first and last residue. A D gene is named only where the DNA matches it firmly. The listing skips clone size in some rows; elsewhere it reads once, few, many or a size class.

J | size | D | V | CDR3 | DNA
TRBJ2-7 | NA | TRBD1 | TRBV2 | CASGQRQGTSYEQYF | TGTGCCAGCGGTCAAAGACAGGGCACCTCCTACGAGCAGTACTTC
TRBJ2-2 | NA | TRBD1 | TRBV7-2 | CASSFGTGGRTGELFF | TGTGCCAGCAGCTTTGGGACAGGGGGCCGGACCGGGGAGCTGTTTTTT
TRBJ2-5 | NA | TRBD1 | TRBV7-6 | CASSFGTEKETQYF | TGTGCCAGCAGCTTCGGGACAGAGAAAGAGACCCAGTACTTC
TRBJ2-3 | NA | TRBD2 | TRBV11-2 | CASSLRGGRPDTQYF | TGTGCCAGCAGCTTACGGGGGGGCCGACCAGATACGCAGTATTTT
TRBJ2-1 | once | NA | TRBV3-1/TRBV3-2 | CASRDFQYNEQFF | TGTGCCAGCCGGGACTTCCAGTACAATGAGCAGTTCTTC
TRBJ1-2 | NA | NA | TRBV27 | CASSFGGLDGYTF | TGTGCCAGCAGTTTCGGGGGGTTAGATGGCTACACCTTC
TRBJ1-1 | NA | TRBD1 | TRBV3-1/TRBV3-2 | CASRVARGRYTEAFF | TGTGCCAGCAGGGTGGCCAGGGGGCGTTATACTGAAGCTTTCTTT
TRBJ1-2 | NA | TRBD1 | TRBV7-9 | CASTPGQGNGYTF | TGTGCCAGCACCCCGGGACAGGGGAATGGCTACACCTTC
TRBJ1-3 | NA | TRBD1 | TRBV4-1 | CASSRLLGQGINTIYF | TGTGCCAGCAGCCGATTATTGGGACAGGGGATAAACACCATATATTTT
TRBJ1-2 | NA | NA | TRBV5-1 | CASSSALGYTF | TGCGCCAGCAGCTCCGCACTTGGCTACACCTTC
TRBJ1-6 | once | TRBD1 | TRBV6-5 | CASSYGTVDRGSPLHF | TGTGCCAGCAGTTACGGCACCGTCGACAGGGGCTCACCCCTCCACTTT
TRBJ2-4 | NA | NA | TRBV7-3 | CASSLGGGGIQYF | TGTGCCAGCAGCTTAGGCGGGGGCGGAATTCAGTACTTC
TRBJ2-7 | NA | NA | TRBV9 | CASSVEGNSYEQYF | TGTGCCAGCAGCGTAGAGGGGAACTCCTACGAGCAGTACTTC
TRBJ1-6 | NA | TRBD1 | TRBV2 | CASRTDRVSPLHF | TGTGCCAGCAGGACCGACAGGGTTTCACCCCTCCACTTT
TRBJ2-5 | few | NA | TRBV4-2 | CASSQENRWETQYF | TGTGCCAGCAGCCAAGAAAACAGGTGGGAGACCCAGTACTTC
TRBJ1-5 | few | NA | TRBV29-1 | CSVGGVEGQPQHF | TGCAGCGTTGGGGGGGTGGAGGGGCAGCCCCAGCATTTT
TRBJ2-7 | NA | NA | TRBV11-2 | CASSLSRGSSYEQYF | TGTGCCAGCAGCTTAAGTCGGGGGTCTTCCTACGAGCAGTACTTC
TRBJ2-4 | NA | TRBD1 | TRBV7-2 | CASSLRGLAKNIQYF | TGTGCCAGCAGCTTAAGGGGGCTAGCCAAAAACATTCAGTACTTC
TRBJ2-2 | NA | TRBD1 | TRBV7-9 | CASSLPRGLGTGELFF | TGTGCCAGCAGCTTACCCAGGGGGCTTGGCACCGGGGAGCTGTTTTTT
TRBJ2-3 | NA | NA | TRBV2 | CASSERRTTDTQYF | TGTGCCAGCAGTGAGAGGCGGACTACGGATACGCAGTATTTT
TRBJ1-4 | few | NA | TRBV7-8 | CASSLGSTDATNEKLFF | TGTGCCAGCAGCTTAGGGTCGACAGACGCAACTAATGAAAAACTGTTTTTT
TRBJ1-2 | once | TRBD1 | TRBV6-5 | CASSRQGTEGYTF | TGTGCCAGCAGTCGACAGGGGACTGAGGGCTACACCTTC
TRBJ2-5 | NA | TRBD2 | TRBV6-5 | CASSWTSGGNQETQYF | TGTGCCAGCAGTTGGACTAGCGGGGGCAATCAAGAGACCCAGTACTTC
TRBJ1-2 | once | NA | TRBV7-9 | CVSSLFQGGNYGYTF | TGTGTCAGCAGCTTATTCCAGGGTGGAAACTATGGCTACACCTTC
TRBJ2-1 | NA | TRBD2 | TRBV19 | CASSSLLAGGHSEQFF | TGTGCCAGTAGTTCCCTACTAGCGGGGGGGCACAGTGAGCAGTTCTTC
TRBJ2-7 | NA | NA | TRBV21-1 | CASSVGGISSYEQYF | TGTGCCAGCAGCGTGGGGGGGATCAGCTCCTACGAGCAGTACTTC
TRBJ2-2 | once | TRBD2 | TRBV6-4 | CASSDKSGGAGGELFF | TGTGCCAGCAGTGATAAGAGCGGGGGGGCCGGCGGGGAGCTGTTTTTT
TRBJ2-2 | few | TRBD1 | TRBV9 | CASSPRPGTGTQLNTGELFF | TGTGCCAGCAGCCCACGTCCCGGGACAGGGACTCAGCTTAACACCGGGGAGCTGTTTTTT
TRBJ2-7 | NA | NA | TRBV7-3 | CASSLIGGMDEQYF | TGTGCCAGCAGCTTAATTGGGGGCATGGACGAGCAGTACTTC
TRBJ2-3 | many | NA | TRBV6-2/TRBV6-3 | CASSYSSDRITDTQYF | TGTGCCAGCAGTTACTCGAGCGACAGAATCACAGATACGCAGTATTTT
TRBJ2-1 | NA | NA | TRBV10-3 | CAISERDSDYNEQFF | TGTGCCATCAGCGAGCGGGACAGCGATTACAATGAGCAGTTCTTC
TRBJ1-5 | once | NA | TRBV9 | CASRAQSQPQHF | TGTGCCAGCAGAGCGCAAAGTCAGCCCCAGCATTTT
TRBJ2-7 | NA | TRBD2 | TRBV2 | CASSETSGGYEQYF | TGTGCCAGCAGTGAAACTAGCGGGGGCTACGAGCAGTACTTC
TRBJ2-2 | NA | NA | TRBV7-3 | CASSLGAGHSTGELFF | TGTGCCAGCAGCTTAGGCGCGGGGCATTCGACCGGGGAGCTGTTTTTT
TRBJ2-2 | NA | NA | TRBV5-8 | CASSFRGGANTGELFF | TGTGCCAGCAGCTTCAGAGGGGGGGCGAACACCGGGGAGCTGTTTTTT
TRBJ1-5 | once | TRBD1 | TRBV11-2 | CASRHDREGQPQHF | TGTGCCAGCAGACATGACAGGGAAGGTCAGCCCCAGCATTTT
TRBJ1-4 | NA | TRBD1 | TRBV7-7 | CASSFGTGNEKLFF | TGTGCTAGCAGCTTTGGGACAGGAAATGAAAAACTGTTTTTT
TRBJ2-7 | many | TRBD2 | TRBV10-1 | CASSDGTSLSEQYF | TGCGCCAGCAGTGACGGGACTAGTCTTAGCGAGCAGTACTTC
TRBJ2-5 | NA | TRBD2 | TRBV11-2 | CASSHRVAGKAETQYF | TGTGCCAGCAGCCACCGGGTAGCGGGGAAGGCGGAGACCCAGTACTTC
TRBJ2-1 | NA | NA | TRBV14 | CASSLRGRSHEQFF | TGTGCCAGCAGCCTGAGAGGAAGATCCCATGAGCAGTTCTTC
TRBJ1-2 | NA | NA | TRBV7-2 | CASSLARSKFGYTF | TGTGCCAGCAGCTTAGCGAGGTCGAAGTTTGGCTACACCTTC
TRBJ2-3 | NA | TRBD2 | TRBV9 | CASSPGGNTQYF | TGTGCCAGCAGCCCGGGGGGGAATACGCAGTATTTT
TRBJ1-4 | NA | NA | TRBV19 | CASTPRGLMFAATNEKLFF | TGTGCCAGTACCCCCCGAGGACTCATGTTCGCCGCAACTAATGAAAAACTGTTTTTT
TRBJ2-1 | NA | TRBD2 | TRBV3-1/TRBV3-2 | CASSPGLAGYNEQFF | TGTGCCAGCAGTCCAGGACTAGCGGGCTACAATGAGCAGTTCTTC